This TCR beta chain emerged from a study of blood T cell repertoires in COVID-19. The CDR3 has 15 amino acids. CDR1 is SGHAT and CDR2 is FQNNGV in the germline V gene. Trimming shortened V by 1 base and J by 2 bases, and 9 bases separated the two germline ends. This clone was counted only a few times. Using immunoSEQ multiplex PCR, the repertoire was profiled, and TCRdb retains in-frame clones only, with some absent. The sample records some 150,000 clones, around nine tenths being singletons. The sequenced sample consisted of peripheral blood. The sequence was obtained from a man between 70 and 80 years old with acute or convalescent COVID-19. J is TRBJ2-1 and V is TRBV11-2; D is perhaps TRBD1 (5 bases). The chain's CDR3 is CASSLAGRAYNEQFF. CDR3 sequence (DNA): TGTGCCAGCAGCTTAGCCGGCAGGGCCTACAATGAGCAGTTCTTC.